This TCR beta chain was profiled in a study of CD8 T cells in ankylosing spondylitis. Study results and limitations: Apparently characteristic of ankylosing spondylitis blood was a TCR beta motif (eight highly homologous variants).

With regard to this clonotype: Its matching antigen is unknown.

Using quantitative 5'-RACE with molecular barcodes, the authors made TCR beta libraries. TCRdb redid the calling of the 5' RACE reads with MiXCR, one entry per CDR3 protein. The profile shows 250,000 or so distinct CDR3 sequences, around 25% of them singletons. Source material: blood, either unsorted or a sorted T cell fraction (not recorded which). The receptor's source is a male donor with ankylosing spondylitis or in good health (not recorded which).

The CDR3 loop is CASSAGRKNTEAFF. DNA for the CDR3: TGTGCCAGCAGTGCGGGACGGAAGAACACTGAAGCTTTCTTT. This chain links TRBV12-3 or TRBV12-4 with TRBJ1-1; a weak D match, TRBD1 (5 bases). The ends were cut back, 5 bases at V and 1 base at J, with 11 bases in the middle. The CDR3 is made up of 14 amino acids.